This T cell receptor beta chain is drawn from a study of blood T cell repertoires in COVID-19. The protocol was immunoSEQ multiplex PCR, while the TCRdb copy is restricted to in-frame clones and leaves out a portion. Here the sample spans 150,000 or so clones, 80% being singletons. The CDR3 consists of 14 residues. Trimming removed 5 bases from V and 4 bases from J, with 12 bases in between. Germline assignment: CDR1 LNHDA and CDR2 SQIVND (reference sequence). The chain has TRBV19 and TRBJ1-5; unclear D gene. The source material was PBMCs or T cells enriched from blood (not recorded which). The sequence was collected from a woman in her sixties or seventies who had recovered from COVID-19. The CDR3 spells CASSEGAFNQPQHF. As DNA, the CDR3 is TGTGCCAGTAGTGAGGGAGCCTTTAATCAGCCCCAGCATTTT.